Shown below are 23 T cell receptor beta chains from a single sample sequenced in a study of blood T cell repertoires in COVID-19. Clones were read by immunoSEQ multiplex PCR, and TCRdb kept only the in-frame ones, dropping some. The sample contains tens of thousands of clones, around nine tenths of which appear only once. Sequenced sample: peripheral blood. The receptors come from an older woman with COVID-19, enrolled during active disease.

V gene TRBV3-1 (or the pseudogene TRBV3-2) combines with J gene TRBJ1-1; 8 positions agree with TRBD1. Germline loops: CDR1 LGHDT, CDR2 YNNKEL (reference sequence). With 4 bases clipped from V and 10 bases from J, the junction kept 2 bases outside the gene matches. The CDR3 has 11 residues. The CDR3 DNA follows: TGTGCCAGCAGCCCCGGGACAGGAGCTTTCTTT. Protein: CASSPGTGAFF.

The chain's CDR3 is CASSSNVRGGYF. CDR3 sequence (DNA): TGTGCCAGCAGCAGCAACGTTCGGGGGGGGTATTTT. This chain uses TRBV28 with TRBJ2-3; 8 positions agree with TRBD2. Unmatched junction bases numbered 10, after V lost 6 bases and J lost 14 bases. Looked up from germline, CDR1 is MDHEN and CDR2 is SYDVKM. There are 12 residues in the CDR3.

This clone came up once. The chain links TRBV6-5 to TRBJ2-3; TRBD1 matches at 8 bases. The CDR3 is 14 residues long. Looked up from germline, CDR1 is MNHEY and CDR2 is SVGAGI. The J segment lost 3 bases and the V segment lost 6 bases, leaving 5 bases of the junction unmatched. The CDR3, as DNA: TGTGCCAGCAGCCGTAGACAGGGGACAGATACGCAGTATTTT. It translates to CASSRRQGTDTQYF.

In its sample, this clone was seen once. The chain recombines TRBV2 with TRBJ2-3, with D unresolved. This CDR3 has 12 residues. Deletions cut 7 bases from V and 6 bases from J, with 11 bases between. Germline CDR1 reads SNHLY; CDR2 reads FYNNEI. CDR3 loop: CASILVGDTQYF. CDR3 DNA: TGTGCCAGCATCCTAGTTGGGGATACGCAGTATTTT.

The chain links TRBV19 to TRBJ2-7; 7 bases line up with TRBD2. Germline loops: CDR1 LNHDA, CDR2 SQIVND (reference sequence). The length of the CDR3 is 16 residues. With V trimmed by 5 bases and J by 6 bases, 16 bases remained unmatched. The CDR3, as DNA: TGTGCCAGTAGTCCACGTCCCCAAGCGGGAAGGGGCGAGCAGTACTTC. Its protein product is CASSPRPQAGRGEQYF.

V usage is TRBV27 and J usage is TRBJ2-3, with a tentative D call TRBD2 (6 bases). Germline V gives CDR1 MNHEY, CDR2 SMNVEV (reference sequence). Between the trimmed V and J ends, which lost 0 bases and 2 bases, there was a span of 9 bases. The CDR3 consists of 15 residues. CDR3 sequence (DNA): TGTGCCAGCAGTTTATCAATAGCGGCCACAGATACGCAGTATTTT. The encoded protein is CASSLSIAATDTQYF.

The chain combines TRBV11-2 with TRBJ1-1; D gene uncertain. Trimming removed 1 base from V and 0 bases from J, with 9 bases in between. The CDR3 has 15 amino acids. Germline V gene sequence: CDR1 SGHAT, CDR2 FQNNGV. The CDR3 sequence: CASSLGPVVNTEAFF. The CDR3 DNA reads as TGTGCCAGCAGCTTAGGTCCAGTTGTGAACACTGAAGCTTTCTTT.

This clone showed up just once. The J gene is TRBJ2-3, the V gene TRBV10-1; 8 bases match TRBD2. This CDR3 region has 14 residues. V gave up 4 bases and J gave up 4 bases; unmatched junction bases: 4. From germline, CDR1 is WNHNN and CDR2 SYGVQD (reference sequence). The CDR3 reads CASSAGGSADTQYF. DNA for the CDR3: TGCGCCAGCAGTGCGGGAGGGAGCGCAGATACGCAGTATTTT.

This clone showed up just a few times. V gene TRBV2 combines with J gene TRBJ1-5, with 7 bases lining up with TRBD1. This CDR3 is built from 15 residues. The germline gives CDR1 SNHLY, CDR2 FYNNEI. With V trimmed by 7 bases and J by 8 bases, 14 bases remained unmatched. The CDR3 loop reads CASTFSRDSKEPQHF. In DNA form, the CDR3 reads TGTGCCAGCACTTTCTCCCGGGACAGTAAGGAGCCCCAGCATTTT.

The V gene is TRBV7-9, the J gene TRBJ2-5; possibly TRBD1 for D (5 bases). V lost 5 bases and J lost 5, with 24 bases in between. The CDR3 contains 17 residues. Germline CDR1 reads SEHNR; CDR2 reads FQNEAQ (reference sequence). DNA for the CDR3: TGTGCCAGCAGCCCACCGGCGGCAGGGCCCAGCGTGGAGACCCAGTACTTC. This translates into CASSPPAAGPSVETQYF.

The J gene is TRBJ2-7, the V gene TRBV30, with D possibly being TRBD1 (5 bases). The CDR3 is 12 amino acids. Germline assignment: CDR1 GTSNPN and CDR2 SVGIG (reference sequence). Trimming pared 3 bases from V and 4 bases from J, leaving 10 bases between. The CDR3 protein is CAWRSGLYEQYF. The CDR3 bases are TGTGCCTGGAGGTCAGGGCTTTACGAGCAGTACTTC.

J is TRBJ1-2 and V is TRBV4-1; D gene ambiguous. The CDR3 loop spans 14 amino acids. Per germline, CDR1 MGHRA and CDR2 YSYEKL. The V end was cut by 4 bases, the J end by 2 bases, with 11 bases between. The chain's CDR3 is CASSPLDQNYGYTF. Written as DNA, the CDR3 is TGCGCCAGCAGCCCGCTAGACCAAAACTATGGCTACACCTTC.

The chain uses TRBV19 and TRBJ2-7; D perhaps matches TRBD2 (5 bases). CDR1 is LNHDA and CDR2 is SQIVND in the germline V gene (reference sequence). Trimming took off 3 bases at V and 0 bases at J, with 18 bases between the two ends. There are 17 residues in the CDR3. This CDR3 reads CASSISRWPSPSYEQYF. The CDR3, as DNA: TGTGCCAGTAGTATTTCCCGGTGGCCTAGCCCCTCCTACGAGCAGTACTTC.

The chain employs TRBV24-1 and TRBJ1-2; no clear D. The ends were cut back, 3 bases at V and 7 bases at J, with 8 bases in the middle. Germline values: CDR1 KGHDR, CDR2 SFDVKD. The CDR3 runs to 12 residues. DNA of the CDR3: TGTGCCACCAGTGATCTTAAATTTGGCTACACCTTC. It is translated as CATSDLKFGYTF.

The CDR3 here is CASSFRTGVSEETQYF. CDR3 sequence (DNA): TGTGCCAGCAGCTTCCGGACAGGGGTGTCCGAAGAGACCCAGTACTTC. This rearrangement joins TRBV3-1 (or the pseudogene TRBV3-2) to TRBJ2-5; TRBD1 agrees at 9 bases. The germline V gene encodes CDR1 LGHDT and CDR2 YNNKEL (reference sequence). The CDR3 runs 16 residues. V lost 5 bases and J lost 3; bases outside the gene matches: 10.

The chain combines TRBV2 with TRBJ2-5; 7 nucleotides align to TRBD2. This CDR3 is 15 amino acids long. CDR1 SNHLY and CDR2 FYNNEI come from the germline V gene. Losses at the gene ends were 6 bases for V and 0 bases for J; bases not matched to a gene: 7. The CDR3 DNA sequence: TGTGCCAGCAGCCGAACTAGCGCGCACCAAGAGACCCAGTACTTC. It encodes CASSRTSAHQETQYF.

The CDR3 spells CASSLEIGARNEQFF. Here the CDR3 DNA reads TGTGCCAGCAGCTTAGAGATAGGGGCGCGGAATGAGCAGTTCTTC. This chain connects TRBV11-3 to TRBJ2-1, with a possible D match to TRBD1 (5 bases). Trimming took off 0 bases at V and 7 bases at J, with 13 bases between the two ends. Germline-derived CDR1 and CDR2 are SGHNT and YENEEA. This CDR3 contains 15 residues. Full variable domain (outside the CDR3, taken from reference TRBV11-3 and TRBJ2-1): EAGVVQSPRYKIIEKKQPVAFWCNPISGHNTLYWYLQNLGQGPELLIRYENEEAVDDSQLPKDRFSAERLKGVDSTLKIQPAELGDSAVYLCASSLEIGARNEQFFGPGTRLTVL.

The chain combines TRBV7-3 with TRBJ2-5; D is uncertain. This CDR3 contains 11 residues. Trimming cost V 4 bases and J 2 bases, with 2 bases left between them. Germline V CDR1 and CDR2: SGHTA, FQGTGA. The CDR3, as DNA: TGTGCCAGCAGCTCGCAAGAGACCCAGTACTTC. This gives the protein CASSSQETQYF.

The CDR3 is CASSPGLAAYEQYF. CDR3 coding DNA: TGTGCCAGCAGCCCCGGACTAGCGGCCTACGAGCAGTACTTC. The chain couples TRBV11-3 to TRBJ2-7; 10 bases are a match to TRBD2. With 5 bases clipped from V and 2 bases from J, the junction kept 3 bases outside the gene matches. The CDR3 runs 14 residues. Germline CDR1 reads SGHNT; CDR2 reads YENEEA.

This clone showed up just a few times. This chain joins TRBV5-5 and TRBJ1-3; 7 nucleotides agree with TRBD1. Looked up from germline, CDR1 is SGHKS and CDR2 is YYEKEE (reference sequence). The junction had 1 base not matched to a gene; V was cut back by 0 bases and J by 4 bases. The CDR3 loop spans 14 amino acids. The DNA of the CDR3 is TGTGCCAGCAGCTTGGGACAGGGCGGAAACACCATATATTTT. Translated: CASSLGQGGNTIYF.

This chain connects TRBV11-2 to TRBJ2-5; possibly TRBD1 for D (5 bases). CDR3 length: 15 residues. CDR1 SGHAT and CDR2 FQNNGV come from the germline V gene. Trimming left V 7 bases short and J 3 bases short, with 18 bases between. CDR3 coding DNA: TGTGCCAGCAACCAAGGGGCCCATAAGAAAGAGACCCAGTACTTC. Protein: CASNQGAHKKETQYF.

CDR3 bases: TGTGCCAGCAGCGTAGGTCCGCGGGCGGGAGATACGCAGTATTTT. Its translation is CASSVGPRAGDTQYF. This chain links TRBV9 with TRBJ2-3; possible D gene TRBD2, 5 bases. CDR1 is SGDLS, CDR2 YYNGEE, per germline. Trimming cost V 0 bases and J 5 bases, with 13 bases left between them. This CDR3 spans 15 amino acids.

V and J are TRBV3-1 (or the pseudogene TRBV3-2) and TRBJ2-7; no definite D call. The CDR3 sequence is 13 residues long. V lost 1 base and J 2 bases, leaving 6 bases between the germline ends. The germline gives CDR1 LGHDT, CDR2 YNNKEL (reference sequence). The DNA for the CDR3 is TGTGCCAGCAGCCAAGGCGGAGCCTACGAGCAGTACTTC. This encodes CASSQGGAYEQYF.